The 24 T cell receptor beta chains below come from one sample, sequenced in a study of T cells in Graves' hyperthyroidism and ophthalmopathy. The source material, RNA transcripts, was used to amplify TCR beta CDR3 regions. Primed by the HTBI set, a first-round RT-PCR was run on the TCR CDR3. TCRdb ran MiXCR on the multiplex PCR reads and lists one entry per CDR3 protein. The sample lists around 340,000 distinct CDR3 sequences; roughly 20% were seen once. Material: blood. The source is a woman in her forties or fifties with Graves' hyperthyroidism.

On this clonotype itself: A single base separates this from a much larger clone, so it may be a read error. The chain carries TRBV2 and TRBJ2-7; a possible D gene is TRBD2 (6 bases). The V gene lost 3 bases and the J gene lost 2 bases, with 14 bases spanning the gap. The CDR3 covers 15 residues. Germline V CDR1 and CDR2: SNHLY, FYNNEI. The CDR3 loop is CASSEELATTYEQYV. CDR3 sequence (DNA): TGTGCCAGCAGTGAGGAGCTAGCGACAACCTACGAGCAGTACGTC.

The chain combines TRBV2 with TRBJ2-1, with D possibly TRBD1 on 6 matching bases. There are 11 residues in the CDR3. The germline CDR1 and CDR2 sequences are SNHLY and FYNNEI. V gave up 11 bases and J gave up 11 bases, with 16 bases separating them. The CDR3 sequence: CASRDTLKQFF. In nucleotides, the CDR3 is TGTGCCTCCCGGGACACCCTCAAGCAGTTCTTC. The whole variable domain, filled in from reference TRBV2 and TRBJ2-1, reads EPEVTQTPSHQVTQMGQEVILRCVPISNHLYFYWYRQILGQKVEFLVSFYNNEISEKSEIFDDQFSVERPDGSNFTLKIRSTKLEDSAMYFCASRDTLKQFFGPGTRLTVL.

Many counts were recorded for this clonotype. CDR3 in amino acids: CSARDLNSPLHF. In DNA, the CDR3 is TGCAGTGCTAGAGATCTTAATTCACCCCTCCACTTT. The rearrangement links TRBV20-1 to TRBJ1-6; D remains unclear. This CDR3 has 12 amino acids. V lost 0 bases and J 6 bases, leaving 3 bases between the germline ends. Germline V gives CDR1 DFQATT, CDR2 SNEGSKA (reference sequence).

This clonotype has ten or more counts. The V gene is TRBV6-2 or TRBV6-3, the J gene TRBJ2-5; 10 bases line up with TRBD2. Germline V gene sequence: CDR1 MNHEY, CDR2 SVGEGT. The CDR3 consists of 17 residues. Trimming at V came to 1 base and at J to 2 bases, leaving 7 bases not matched to a gene. The CDR3: CASSYYPLAGEQETQYF. CDR3 in DNA: TGTGCCAGCAGTTACTACCCGCTAGCGGGGGAACAAGAGACCCAGTACTTC.

There are a few counts of this clonotype. The V and J genes are TRBV20-1 and TRBJ2-7, with a weak D call TRBD2 (6 bases). Germline loops: CDR1 DFQATT, CDR2 SNEGSKA (reference sequence). The germline V and J ends were trimmed by 4 bases and 3 bases, with 16 bases remaining between them. CDR3 length: 14 amino acids. CDR3 residues: CSATPWTTYYEQYF. CDR3 bases: TGCAGTGCTACCCCCTGGACTACGTACTACGAGCAGTACTTC.

This clonotype appeared many times. The CDR3 loop reads CASSLGTGWTDTQYF. CDR3 nucleotide sequence: TGTGCCAGCAGCCTGGGGACAGGGTGGACAGATACGCAGTATTTT. The rearrangement links TRBV7-8 to TRBJ2-3; TRBD1 matches at 9 bases. V gave up 5 bases and J gave up 3 bases; unmatched junction bases: 6. Germline values: CDR1 SGHVS, CDR2 FQNEAQ. The CDR3 has 15 residues.

As to this clonotype: This may be a read error: a much more frequent sequence differs by one nucleotide. This rearrangement joins TRBV15 to TRBJ2-1, with 11 bases lining up with TRBD2. The DNA end favors TRBJ2-7, so the J call may be wrong. The CDR3 is 17 residues long. The germline gives CDR1 LNHNV, CDR2 YYDKDF (reference sequence). The chain's CDR3 is CATSRDLAGGTYNEQYF. Here the CDR3 DNA reads TGTGCCACCAGCAGAGACTTAGCGGGAGGGACCTACAATGAGCAGTACTTC.

The gene calls are TRBV9 and TRBJ2-1, with D perhaps TRBD1 or TRBD2 (6 bases each). Germline V gene sequence: CDR1 SGDLS, CDR2 YYNGEE. The CDR3 is 15 amino acids. V was clipped by 3 bases and J by 2 bases, with 12 bases between them. The chain's CDR3 is CASSAPGAPYNEQFF. CDR3 sequence (DNA): TGTGCCAGCAGCGCCCCGGGGGCCCCCTACAATGAGCAGTTCTTC.

This clonotype showed up many times. This chain uses TRBV7-2 with TRBJ1-2; unclear D gene. V lost 5 bases to trimming and J lost 0 bases, with 4 bases between them. Germline loops: CDR1 SGHTA, CDR2 FQGNSA. There are 12 residues in the CDR3. The CDR3 loop reads CASSRTNYGYTF. CDR3 sequence (DNA): TGTGCCAGCAGCCGAACTAACTATGGCTACACCTTC.

In its sample, this clonotype was seen a few times. The rearrangement uses TRBV5-1 and TRBJ1-1; no clear D gene. CDR3 length equals 14 residues. Germline V CDR1 and CDR2: SGHRS, YFSETQ. V lost 4 bases, J lost 1 base, and 11 bases lay in between. This CDR3 is CASSPRPPNTEAFF. The CDR3 region has the DNA TGCGCCAGCAGCCCCAGGCCTCCGAACACTGAAGCTTTCTTT.

This clonotype has just a few counts. The V call is TRBV6-1, the J call TRBJ2-5; 8 nucleotides match TRBD2. There are 15 residues in the CDR3. V dropped 8 bases and J dropped 5; count of bases not matched to a gene: 13. Germline V gene sequence: CDR1 MNHNS, CDR2 SASEGT. The chain's CDR3 is CASLTNAGGPETQYF. In DNA, the CDR3 is TGTGCCAGCCTGACAAATGCGGGAGGTCCGGAGACCCAGTACTTC.

The gene calls are TRBV12-5 and TRBJ2-3; D is perhaps TRBD1 (5 bases). V dropped 2 bases and J dropped 0 bases, with 15 bases sitting between them. Germline values: CDR1 LGHNT, CDR2 FRNRAP. The CDR3 has 17 residues. CDR3: CASGLPLDRFSTDTQYF. CDR3 sequence (DNA): TGTGCTAGTGGTTTGCCTTTAGACAGATTTAGCACAGATACGCAGTATTTT.

J is TRBJ2-7 and V is TRBV7-9; 10 positions match TRBD1. Trimming cost V 4 bases and J 5 bases; bases outside gene matches: 11. Germline V gene sequence: CDR1 SEHNR, CDR2 FQNEAQ (reference sequence). CDR3 size: 16 residues. The CDR3 DNA is TGTGCCAGCAGCTCTCCCGGGGACAGGGGCAAACACGAGCAGTACTTC. Its protein is CASSSPGDRGKHEQYF.

This clonotype was recorded many times. The CDR3 nucleotides read TGCGCCAGCAGCTTGACGGTGGCGAACACCGGGGAGCTGTTTTTT. The encoded protein is CASSLTVANTGELFF. The chain has TRBV5-1 and TRBJ2-2; D remains ambiguous. The CDR3 is 15 amino acids. CDR1 and CDR2 (germline): SGHRS, YFSETQ. Trimming left V 1 base short and J 0 bases short, with 7 bases between.

The chain couples TRBV25-1 to TRBJ1-6; D ambiguous. CDR1 MGHDK and CDR2 SYGVNS come from the germline V gene. This CDR3 region has 14 residues. Trimming removed 1 base at V and 13 bases at J, with 14 bases between. This CDR3 reads CASSEFRDPWPLHF. CDR3 in DNA: TGTGCCAGCAGTGAATTTAGAGATCCCTGGCCCCTCCACTTT.

There are a few counts of this clonotype. This chain uses TRBV20-1 with TRBJ2-3; 9 bases are a match to TRBD2. The V gene end was trimmed by 5 bases and the J gene end by 4 bases; junction bases not matched to a gene: 4. Germline loops: CDR1 DFQATT, CDR2 SNEGSKA (reference sequence). CDR3 length: 13 residues. CDR3 sequence: CSAGLARADTQYF. The CDR3 DNA follows: TGCAGTGCTGGACTAGCGAGGGCAGATACGCAGTATTTT.

This clonotype appeared a few times. V and J are TRBV24-1 and TRBJ2-3, with D possibly being TRBD1 (5 bases). The V and J ends lost 6 bases and 4 bases respectively, with 19 bases between them. The length of the CDR3 is 16 residues. Germline lookup yields CDR1 KGHDR and CDR2 SFDVKD. CDR3 residues: CATSFRCRPRADTQYF. The CDR3 coding sequence is TGTGCCACCAGTTTTCGGTGTAGGCCCAGGGCAGATACGCAGTATTTT.

The chain couples TRBV10-3 to TRBJ2-3; 8 bases agree with TRBD2. Trimming cost V 0 bases and J 0 bases; bases outside gene matches: 8. The length of the CDR3 is 18 residues. From germline, CDR1 is ENHRY and CDR2 SYGVKD. The CDR3 DNA reads as TGTGCCATCAGTGAGTCATCTGGCGGGAGGATGAGCACAGATACGCAGTATTTT. It specifies CAISESSGGRMSTDTQYF.

The gene calls are TRBV7-9 and TRBJ1-2; D may be TRBD1 (6 bases). This CDR3 contains 14 residues. Germline-derived CDR1 and CDR2 are SEHNR and FQNEAQ (reference sequence). Trimming removed 3 bases at V and 8 bases at J, with 16 bases between. The CDR3: CASSFNTGTGGYTF. The CDR3 DNA reads TGTGCCAGCAGCTTTAACACAGGGACTGGAGGCTACACCTTC.

Details on this clonotype: This may be a read error: a much more frequent sequence differs by one nucleotide. The J gene is TRBJ2-7, the V gene TRBV7-9, with unresolved D. Germline V gene sequence: CDR1 SEHNR, CDR2 FQNEAQ (reference sequence). The CDR3 spans 13 residues. CDR3 nucleotide sequence: TGTGCCAGCAGTCCGGACGGACCCTACGGGCAGTACTTC. Encoded protein: CASSPDGPYGQYF.

In its sample, this clonotype was seen many times. J is TRBJ2-1 and V is TRBV5-1, with D tentatively TRBD1 (5 bases). The CDR3 spans 14 residues. Germline CDR1 reads SGHRS; CDR2 reads YFSETQ. Trimming cost V 4 bases and J 0 bases, with 8 bases left between them. The CDR3 reads CASSGANSYNEQFF. The CDR3 DNA follows: TGCGCCAGCAGCGGGGCGAACTCCTACAATGAGCAGTTCTTC.

Regarding this clonotype: A clone one base away is much larger, so this may be a read error. V usage is TRBV30 and J usage is TRBJ1-2; D is uncertain. Germline assignment: CDR1 GTSNPN and CDR2 SVGIG (reference sequence). This CDR3 contains 12 residues. The CDR3 protein is CGWSGLNYGYTF. The CDR3 coding sequence is TGTGGCTGGAGTGGCTTAAACTATGGCTACACCTTC.

Only a few counts were recorded for this clonotype. This chain connects TRBV28 to TRBJ1-1; 8 bases align to TRBD1. Germline CDR1 and CDR2: MDHEN and SYDVKM. The CDR3 is made up of 15 amino acids. Trimming at V came to 3 bases and at J to 0 bases, leaving 3 bases not matched to a gene. DNA for the CDR3: TGTGCCAGCAGTTTTTACAGGGGGATGAACACTGAAGCTTTCTTT. Encoded protein: CASSFYRGMNTEAFF.

V usage is TRBV6-1 and J usage is TRBJ1-5; unclear D gene. Trimming took 7 bases from V and 0 from J, leaving 10 bases between them. CDR1 and CDR2 (germline): MNHNS, SASEGT. The CDR3 totals 14 residues. CDR3: CASTRLVSNQPQHF. The CDR3 DNA follows: TGTGCCAGCACCCGTTTGGTTAGCAATCAGCCCCAGCATTTT.